This T cell receptor beta chain was found in a study of cytomegalovirus exposure and HLA in healthy donors. Overall study findings and caveats: Accurate predictions that matched the HLA-A and HLA-B alleles of most subjects were reportedly made from TCR beta sequences.

13 Jbeta primers and 60 Vbeta primers were used for the PCR. The repertoire was sequenced with immunoSEQ multiplex PCR; TCRdb's copy has only in-frame clones and lacks some. The repertoire holds 140,000 to 150,000 clones, with more than 75% as singletons. Samples came from healthy bone marrow donors. V shed 3 bases and J 4 bases; nucleotides not matched to a gene: 4. The CDR3 loop spans 15 amino acids. The germline V gene has CDR1 MDHEN and CDR2 SYDVKM. With regard to this clone: The antigen is unknown.

The receptor comes from a female donor in good health and CMV-seronegative. The gene calls are TRBV28 and TRBJ1-5; 9 nucleotides match TRBD1. Sequencing was carried out using PBMCs. The CDR3 here is CASSFLDRGNQPQHF. The CDR3 DNA sequence: TGTGCCAGCAGTTTCTTGGACAGGGGAAATCAGCCCCAGCATTTT. Full variable domain (rest looked up from reference TRBV28 and TRBJ1-5): DVKVTQSSRYLVKRTGEKVFLECVQDMDHENMFWYRQDPGLGLRLIYFSYDVKMKEKGDIPEGYSVSREKKERFSLILESASTNQTSMYLCASSFLDRGNQPQHFGDGTRLSIL.